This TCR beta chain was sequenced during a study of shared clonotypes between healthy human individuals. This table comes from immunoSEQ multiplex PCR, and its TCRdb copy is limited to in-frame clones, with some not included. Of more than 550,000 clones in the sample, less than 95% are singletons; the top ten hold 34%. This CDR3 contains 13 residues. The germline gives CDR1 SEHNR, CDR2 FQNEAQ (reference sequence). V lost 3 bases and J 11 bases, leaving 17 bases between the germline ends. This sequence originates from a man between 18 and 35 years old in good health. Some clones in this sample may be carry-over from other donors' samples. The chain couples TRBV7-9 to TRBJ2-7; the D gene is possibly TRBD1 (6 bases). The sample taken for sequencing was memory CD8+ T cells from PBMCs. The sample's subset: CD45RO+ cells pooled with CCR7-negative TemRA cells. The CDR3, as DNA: TGTGCCAGCAGCTTCGAGGACAGTCAAGGGAAGTACTTC. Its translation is CASSFEDSQGKYF.